The rows below give T cell receptor beta chains drawn from one sample of a study of T cells in Graves' hyperthyroidism and ophthalmopathy. TCRdb recomputed calls from the multiplex PCR reads with MiXCR, one row per CDR3 protein. The sample lists approximately 710,000 distinct CDR3 sequences, 17% seen once, with about 16% in the top ten. Sequencing was done on a sample of blood. All receptors derive from a man aged 50 or older with Graves' hyperthyroidism. Both conserved end residues are part of each CDR3. A D gene is named only where the DNA matches it firmly. Expanded clones get a size class; other rows say once, few or many, or leave the size out.

V	D	J	length	size	CDR3	DNA
TRBV19	.	TRBJ2-7	13	many	CASSRSSGYEQYF	TGTGCCAGTAGTAGAAGTAGCGGCTACGAGCAGTACTTC
TRBV20-1	.	TRBJ1-5	16	many	CSARSLQGPFNQPQHF	TGCAGTGCTAGATCTTTACAGGGACCGTTCAATCAGCCCCAGCATTTT
TRBV29-1	TRBD1	TRBJ1-2	12	once	CSVTGTGYGYTF	TGCAGCGTTACCGGGACAGGTTATGGCTACACCTTC
TRBV2	TRBD2	TRBJ2-2	16	few	CASTEELAGVTGELFF	TGTGCCAGCACCGAGGAACTAGCGGGAGTCACCGGGGAGCTGTTTTTT
TRBV5-1	TRBD1	TRBJ1-1	13	.	CASSLRDRREAFF	TGCGCCAGCAGCTTACGGGACAGGAGAGAAGCTTTCTTT
TRBV2	TRBD1	TRBJ2-1	15	many	CASSGTGASYNEQFF	TGTGCCAGCAGTGGGACAGGGGCCTCCTACAATGAGCAGTTCTTC
TRBV2	TRBD1	TRBJ2-1	15	many	CASSPLLRQGYEQFF	TGTGCCAGCAGTCCACTTCTCCGACAGGGCTATGAGCAGTTCTTC
TRBV7-9	.	TRBJ2-7	11	few	CASSIGSEQYF	TGTGCCAGCAGCATCGGTTCCGAGCAGTACTTC
TRBV20-1	TRBD2	TRBJ2-6	16	.	CSAYGGRGSGANVLTF	TGCAGTGCCTATGGAGGGAGGGGATCTGGGGCCAACGTCCTGACTTTC
TRBV27	.	TRBJ2-1	14	many	CASSLWAGKDEQFF	TGTGCCAGCAGTTTATGGGCAGGGAAGGATGAGCAGTTCTTC
TRBV6-1	.	TRBJ2-7	15	.	CASTKPRTVNGEQYF	TGTGCCAGCACCAAGCCCCGGACAGTTAACGGGGAGCAGTACTTC
TRBV18	TRBD1	TRBJ2-7	14	many	CASSPPGQAYEQYF	TGTGCCAGCTCACCACCGGGACAGGCCTACGAGCAGTACTTC
TRBV5-1	.	TRBJ2-3	12	many	CASRDMGDTQYF	TGCGCCAGCAGGGATATGGGGGATACGCAGTATTTT
TRBV20-1	.	TRBJ2-7	14	few	CSGVMGGGSYEQYF	TGCAGTGGCGTTATGGGGGGAGGATCCTACGAGCAGTACTTC
TRBV5-1	.	TRBJ2-7	15	many	CASTAGSGLMDEQYF	TGCGCCAGCACGGCAGGGTCCGGGCTAATGGACGAGCAGTACTTC
TRBV12-3/TRBV12-4	.	TRBJ2-5	12	once	CASSPLGGGPYF	TGTGCCAGCAGCCCCCTAGGGGGAGGGCCTTACTTC
TRBV11-2	TRBD1	TRBJ2-7	16	few	CASSPRTGTGGYEQYF	TGTGCCAGCAGCCCCCGAACCGGGACAGGGGGATACGAGCAGTACTTC
TRBV27	TRBD2	TRBJ2-7	14	many	CASSLAGDDYEQYF	TGTGCCAGCAGTTTAGCGGGAGATGACTACGAGCAGTACTTC
TRBV25-1	.	TRBJ2-7	15	many	CASSESDSGSYEQYF	TGTGCCAGCAGTGAATCCGATAGCGGATCCTACGAGCAGTACTTC
TRBV7-2	.	TRBJ2-1	16	many	CASSLEALQPNNEQFF	TGTGCCAGCAGCTTAGAGGCACTCCAGCCTAACAATGAGCAGTTCTTC
TRBV11-2	.	TRBJ2-3	11	many	CASSFVDTQYF	TGTGCCAGCAGCTTTGTTGATACGCAGTATTTT
TRBV7-2	.	TRBJ1-3	13	.	CASSLMGWDTIYF	TGTGCCAGCAGCTTAATGGGCTGGGACACCATATATTTT
TRBV27	TRBD2	TRBJ2-7	18	few	CASSRDTSGRGYYYEQYF	TGTGCCAGCAGTCGAGATACTAGCGGGAGGGGATACTACTACGAGCAGTACTTC
TRBV20-1	.	TRBJ2-5	12	few	CSASLQQETQYF	TGCAGTGCTAGCCTCCAGCAAGAGACCCAGTACTTC
TRBV29-1	.	TRBJ2-5	11	many	CSVGGQETQYF	TGCAGCGTTGGTGGTCAAGAGACCCAGTACTTC
TRBV30	TRBD2	TRBJ2-1	21	.	CAWSHLFPASGAELSYNEQFF	TGTGCCTGGAGCCATCTTTTCCCGGCTAGCGGGGCCGAGCTCTCCTACAATGAGCAGTTCTTC
TRBV2	.	TRBJ2-7	13	few	CASSAQEALEQYF	TGTGCCAGCAGTGCTCAGGAGGCGCTTGAGCAGTACTTC
TRBV30	.	TRBJ2-7	13	few	CAWSVFGVYEQYF	TGTGCCTGGAGTGTATTTGGGGTCTACGAGCAGTACTTC
TRBV12-3/TRBV12-4	.	TRBJ2-3	15	.	CASSSSFYSTDTQYF	TGTGCCAGCAGTTCGTCGTTTTATAGCACAGATACGCAGTATTTT
TRBV6-1	.	TRBJ1-1	13	.	CASIYVTNTEAFF	TGTGCCAGCATCTATGTGACGAACACTGAAGCTTTCTTT
TRBV20-1	.	TRBJ1-3	17	.	CSARDVTGLISGNTIYF	TGCAGTGCTAGAGATGTAACGGGACTCATCTCTGGAAACACCATATATTTT
TRBV24-1	TRBD1	TRBJ1-1	14	many	CATSEGGLNTEAFF	TGTGCCACCAGTGAAGGGGGCCTGAACACTGAAGCTTTCTTT
TRBV19	TRBD1	TRBJ2-6	15	.	CAGHHRGAGTNVLTF	TGTGCCGGACATCACAGGGGAGCTGGGACCAACGTCCTGACTTTC
TRBV29-1	TRBD1	TRBJ2-1	13	few	CSVAGQFYNEQFF	TGCAGCGTTGCGGGACAGTTTTACAATGAGCAGTTCTTC
TRBV6-1	.	TRBJ2-4	12	.	CASSRHQNIQYF	TGTGCCAGCAGTAGACACCAAAACATTCAGTACTTC
TRBV6-1	TRBD2	TRBJ2-2	15	.	CASSQAGVLTGELFF	TGTGCCAGCAGTCAAGCGGGAGTTTTAACCGGGGAGCTGTTTTTT
TRBV24-1	.	TRBJ2-1	14	once	CATSDTTSIDEQFF	TGTGCCACCAGTGATACGACTAGTATCGATGAGCAGTTCTTC
TRBV18	TRBD1	TRBJ1-2	14	.	CASSSLDRLYGYTF	TGTGCCAGCTCCAGCTTGGACAGGCTCTATGGCTACACCTTC
TRBV28	TRBD1	TRBJ1-5	18	.	CASGRPPFRQGYRQPQHF	TGTGCCAGCGGCCGCCCTCCCTTCCGACAGGGGTACCGTCAGCCCCAGCATTTT
TRBV28	TRBD2	TRBJ2-7	16	many	CASRGPHSGASYEQYF	TGTGCCAGCCGGGGGCCGCATAGCGGGGCGTCCTACGAGCAGTACTTC
TRBV24-1	TRBD2	TRBJ2-1	15	many	CATSDRLAGVGEQFF	TGTGCCACCAGTGATCGACTAGCGGGAGTCGGTGAGCAGTTCTTC
TRBV30	.	TRBJ2-1	16	.	CAWRPRLLNSYNEQFF	TGTGCCTGGAGACCCCGGCTACTCAACTCCTACAATGAGCAGTTCTTC
TRBV9	TRBD1	TRBJ1-2	16	.	CASSYRPGQIPYGYTF	TGTGCCAGCAGCTATCGACCGGGACAGATCCCCTATGGCTACACCTTC
TRBV6-1	TRBD1	TRBJ2-7	14	many	CASANSQGAGEQYF	TGTGCCAGCGCAAATTCACAGGGGGCGGGGGAGCAGTACTTC
TRBV4-3	.	TRBJ2-3	13	few	CASSQGFSGAQYF	TGCGCCAGCAGCCAAGGTTTTAGCGGTGCGCAGTATTTT
TRBV6-1	TRBD2	TRBJ2-1	16	many	CASSEVVREGLNEQFF	TGTGCCAGCAGTGAAGTAGTCCGGGAGGGCCTGAATGAGCAGTTCTTC
TRBV7-3	.	TRBJ1-1	15	few	CASSLSWGPNTEAFF	TGTGCCAGCAGCTTATCTTGGGGGCCCAACACTGAAGCTTTCTTT
TRBV6-1	TRBD2	TRBJ2-3	15	.	CASRSLAGAGGAQYF	TGTGCCAGCAGATCCCTAGCGGGGGCAGGAGGGGCGCAGTATTTT
TRBV7-9	TRBD1	TRBJ1-2	18	many	CASSVPGQTLYEDYGYTF	TGTGCCAGCAGCGTACCGGGACAGACCCTTTATGAGGACTATGGCTACACCTTC
TRBV28	TRBD2	TRBJ2-2	16	many	CASSLPRESFTGELFF	TGTGCCAGCAGTTTACCGCGGGAGTCTTTCACCGGGGAGCTGTTTTTT
TRBV7-6	.	TRBJ1-5	15	.	CASSLAKGSHQPQHF	TGTGCCAGCAGCTTAGCGAAGGGAAGTCATCAGCCCCAGCATTTT
TRBV6-2/TRBV6-3	.	TRBJ1-4	15	.	CASRLRFATNEKLFF	TGTGCCAGCAGACTCAGGTTTGCAACTAATGAAAAACTGTTTTTT
TRBV29-1	TRBD1	TRBJ2-1	13	few	CSVGQGNRNEQFF	TGCAGCGTGGGACAGGGTAATAGGAATGAGCAGTTCTTC
TRBV2	TRBD2	TRBJ2-1	15	many	CASSRLAGRSNEQFF	TGTGCCAGCAGTCGACTAGCGGGAAGGTCCAATGAGCAGTTCTTC
TRBV28	TRBD2	TRBJ2-5	15	many	CASSSGGRGQETQYF	TGTGCCAGCAGTTCTGGCGGGAGGGGCCAAGAGACCCAGTACTTC